This T cell receptor beta chain stems from a study of blood T cell repertoires in COVID-19. Study-wide context: COVID-19 samples from acute and convalescent phases originated in the United States, Italy and Spain. Sources were T cells, B-cell-depleted T cells, or PBMCs; the material itself was cDNA or gDNA.

Under the authors' procedure: Amplification of reference gene primers was used by the study to estimate nucleated cell counts. Only in-frame clones appear in the TCRdb table, and some are missing; sequencing was by immunoSEQ multiplex PCR. That table is the source of V, J and clone size, and D and trimming were worked out from the DNA. The sample yields about 180,000 clones, more than 65% seen once. This CDR3 is built from 14 residues. The germline V gene encodes CDR1 SGDLS and CDR2 YYNGEE. V was pared by 3 bases and J by 3 bases, with 4 bases of the junction left unmatched. This TCR was recovered from a woman older than 75 with active or convalescent COVID-19. The material sequenced was peripheral blood. The rearrangement joins TRBV9 to TRBJ1-1, with 8 bases fitting TRBD1. The chain's CDR3 is CASSASRGHTEAFF. CDR3 bases: TGTGCCAGCAGCGCTTCCAGGGGGCACACTGAAGCTTTCTTT. Variable domain in full (rest from reference TRBV9 and TRBJ1-1): DSGVTQTPKHLITATGQRVTLRCSPRSGDLSVYWYQQSLDQGLQFLIQYYNGEERAKGNILERFSAQQFPDLHSELNLSSLELGDSALYFCASSASRGHTEAFFGQGTRLTVV.